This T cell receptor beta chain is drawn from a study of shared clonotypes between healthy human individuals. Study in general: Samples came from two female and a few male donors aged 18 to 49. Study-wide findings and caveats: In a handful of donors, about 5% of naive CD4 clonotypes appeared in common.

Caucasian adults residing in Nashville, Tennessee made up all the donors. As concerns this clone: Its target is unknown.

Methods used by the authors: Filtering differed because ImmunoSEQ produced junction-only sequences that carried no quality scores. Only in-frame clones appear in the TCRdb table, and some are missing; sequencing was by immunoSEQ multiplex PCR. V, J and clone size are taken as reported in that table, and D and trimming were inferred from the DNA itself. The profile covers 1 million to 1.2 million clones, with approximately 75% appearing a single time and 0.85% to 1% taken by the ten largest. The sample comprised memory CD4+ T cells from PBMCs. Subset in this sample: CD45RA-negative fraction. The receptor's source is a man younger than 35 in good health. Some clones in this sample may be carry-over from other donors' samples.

The CDR3 is CASSETGFSRDEQYF. The CDR3 DNA sequence: TGTGCCAGCAGCGAAACAGGGTTTAGTCGGGACGAGCAGTACTTC. V and J are TRBV5-5 and TRBJ2-7; D possibly corresponds to TRBD1 (6 bases). This CDR3 region has 15 residues. The V and J ends lost 4 bases and 5 bases respectively, with 19 bases between them. The germline V gene has CDR1 SGHKS and CDR2 YYEKEE (reference sequence).